The source of this T cell receptor (beta chain) is a study of T cell responses to AZD1222 COVID-19 vaccine. Germline V gene data show CDR1 as MGHDK and CDR2 as SYGVNS. Trimming at V came to 4 bases and at J to 4 bases, leaving 10 bases not matched to a gene. This CDR3 contains 16 residues. TCRdb keeps only in-frame clones here, not all; method: immunoSEQ multiplex PCR. The sample consists of tens of thousands of clones, about 90% of them appearing once. Points from the study as a whole: There were vaccine-associated CD4 TCRs across spike, dominant at 160-218 and 743-854.

Comments on this clone: No antigen is known for it.

The sequence derives from an adult in good health. Here the sequenced sample was peripheral blood, taken on day 0 of AZD1222 vaccination. This chain connects TRBV25-1 to TRBJ1-1; TRBD1 aligns across 9 bases. CDR3 DNA: TGTGCCAGCAGTGCTACCTACACGGGACAGGGCACTGAAGCTTTCTTT. It yields the protein CASSATYTGQGTEAFF.